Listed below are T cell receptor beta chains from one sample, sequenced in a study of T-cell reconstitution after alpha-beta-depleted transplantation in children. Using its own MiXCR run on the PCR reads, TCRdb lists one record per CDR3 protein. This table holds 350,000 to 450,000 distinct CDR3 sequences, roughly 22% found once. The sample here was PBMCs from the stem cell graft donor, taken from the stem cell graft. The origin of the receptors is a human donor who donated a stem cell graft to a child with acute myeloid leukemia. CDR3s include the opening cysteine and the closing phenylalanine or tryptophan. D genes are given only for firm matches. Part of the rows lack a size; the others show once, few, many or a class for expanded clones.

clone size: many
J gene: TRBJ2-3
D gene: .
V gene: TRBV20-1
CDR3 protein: CSANRAEDTQYF
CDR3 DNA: TGCAGTGCTAACAGGGCGGAGGATACGCAGTATTTT

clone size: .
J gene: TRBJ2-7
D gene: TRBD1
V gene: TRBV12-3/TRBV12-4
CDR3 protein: CASSLFIDRVGNEQYF
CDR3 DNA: TGTGCCAGCAGTTTATTTATCGACAGGGTCGGTAACGAGCAGTACTTC

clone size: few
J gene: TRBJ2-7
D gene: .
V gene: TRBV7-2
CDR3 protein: CASSSDNYEQYF
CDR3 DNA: TGTGCCAGCAGCTCAGACAACTACGAGCAGTACTTC

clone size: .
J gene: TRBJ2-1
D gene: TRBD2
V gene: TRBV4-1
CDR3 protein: CASSPIAGGINEQFF
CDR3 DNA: TGCGCCAGCAGCCCCATAGCGGGAGGAATAAATGAGCAGTTCTTC

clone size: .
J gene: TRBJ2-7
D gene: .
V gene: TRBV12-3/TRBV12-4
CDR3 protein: CASSFRDGLQQEQYF
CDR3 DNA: TGTGCCAGCAGTTTTAGGGACGGCCTACAACAGGAGCAGTACTTC

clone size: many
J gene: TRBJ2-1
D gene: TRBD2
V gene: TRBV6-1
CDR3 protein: CASSPAGAASYNEQFF
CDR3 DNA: TGTGCCAGCAGCCCAGCGGGAGCAGCCTCCTACAATGAGCAGTTCTTC

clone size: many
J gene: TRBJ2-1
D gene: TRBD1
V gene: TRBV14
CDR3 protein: CASSLDVWLGQGDDEQFF
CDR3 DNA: TGTGCCAGCAGCCTTGACGTTTGGTTGGGACAGGGTGACGATGAGCAGTTCTTC

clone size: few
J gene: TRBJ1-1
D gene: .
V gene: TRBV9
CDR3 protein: CASSEGGSTEAFF
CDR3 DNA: TGTGCCAGCAGCGAAGGGGGAAGTACTGAAGCTTTCTTT

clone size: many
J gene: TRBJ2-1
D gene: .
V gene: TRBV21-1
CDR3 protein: CADPTGSQTYNEQFF
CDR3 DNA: TGTGCCGACCCGACCGGGTCCCAAACCTACAATGAGCAGTTCTTC

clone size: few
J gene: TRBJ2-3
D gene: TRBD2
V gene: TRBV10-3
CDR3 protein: CAISPKTSDRTDTQYF
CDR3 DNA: TGTGCCATCAGCCCGAAGACTAGCGACCGCACAGATACGCAGTATTTT

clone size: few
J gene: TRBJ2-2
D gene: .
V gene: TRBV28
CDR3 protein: CASKETTNTGELFF
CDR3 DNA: TGTGCCAGCAAAGAGACCACGAACACCGGGGAGCTGTTTTTT

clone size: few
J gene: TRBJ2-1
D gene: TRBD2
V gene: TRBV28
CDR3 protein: CASSLRLLAPISYNEQFF
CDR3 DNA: TGTGCCAGCAGTTTAAGGTTACTAGCGCCAATCTCCTACAATGAGCAGTTCTTC

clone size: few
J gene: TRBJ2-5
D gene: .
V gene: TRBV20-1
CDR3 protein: CSAPGVRGETQYF
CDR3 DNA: TGCAGTGCTCCAGGGGTGCGGGGTGAGACCCAGTACTTC

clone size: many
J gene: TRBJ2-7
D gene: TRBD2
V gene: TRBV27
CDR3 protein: CASSPLGGDEQYF
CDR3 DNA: TGTGCCAGCAGTCCCCTTGGGGGGGACGAGCAGTACTTC

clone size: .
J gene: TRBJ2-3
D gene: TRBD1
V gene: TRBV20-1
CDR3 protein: CSARDRGRLPTDTQYF
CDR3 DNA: TGCAGTGCTAGGGACAGGGGAAGATTGCCGACAGATACGCAGTATTTT

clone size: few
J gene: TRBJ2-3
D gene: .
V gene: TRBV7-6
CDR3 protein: CASIPGAGPRDTQYF
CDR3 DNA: TGTGCCAGCATCCCCGGGGCGGGACCCAGGGATACGCAGTATTTT

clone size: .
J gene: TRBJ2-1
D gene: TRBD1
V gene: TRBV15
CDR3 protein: CATSWDRGPNNEQFF
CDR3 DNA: TGTGCCACCAGCTGGGACAGGGGGCCAAACAATGAGCAGTTCTTC

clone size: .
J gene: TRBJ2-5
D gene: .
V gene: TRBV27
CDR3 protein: CASSFDTDPGTQYF
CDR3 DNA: TGTGCCAGCAGTTTTGATACCGACCCTGGGACCCAGTACTTC

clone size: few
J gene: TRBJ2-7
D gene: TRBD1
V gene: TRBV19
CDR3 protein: CASSVGTAYEQYF
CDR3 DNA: TGTGCCAGTAGTGTTGGGACAGCCTACGAGCAGTACTTC

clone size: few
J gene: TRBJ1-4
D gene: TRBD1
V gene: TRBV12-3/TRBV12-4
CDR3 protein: CASSRDRTNEKLFF
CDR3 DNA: TGTGCCAGCAGTCGGGACAGAACTAATGAAAAACTGTTTTTT

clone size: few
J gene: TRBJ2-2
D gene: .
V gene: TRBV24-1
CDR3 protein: CATSDFPGRSTGELFF
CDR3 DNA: TGTGCCACCAGTGATTTCCCTGGCAGGTCAACCGGGGAGCTGTTTTTT

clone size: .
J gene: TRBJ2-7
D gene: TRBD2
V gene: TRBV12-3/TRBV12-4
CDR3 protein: CASLGGYEQYF
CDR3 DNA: TGTGCCAGCTTGGGGGGGTACGAGCAGTACTTC

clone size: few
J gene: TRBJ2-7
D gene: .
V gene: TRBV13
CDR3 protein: CASSPRSVYEQYF
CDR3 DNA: TGTGCCAGCAGCCCCCGCTCCGTCTACGAGCAGTACTTC

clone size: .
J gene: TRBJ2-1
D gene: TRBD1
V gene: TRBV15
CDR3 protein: CATSSGQGAVSEQFF
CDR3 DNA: TGTGCCACCAGCAGCGGTCAGGGGGCTGTTAGTGAGCAGTTCTTC

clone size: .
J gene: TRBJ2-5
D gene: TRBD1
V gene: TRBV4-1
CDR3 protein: CASSRYHLLKGARETQYF
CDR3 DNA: TGCGCCAGCAGCCGTTACCATCTATTAAAGGGGGCCCGGGAGACCCAGTACTTC

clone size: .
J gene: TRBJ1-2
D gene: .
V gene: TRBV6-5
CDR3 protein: CASSPRAGRDYGYTF
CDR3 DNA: TGTGCCAGCAGTCCCCGGGCAGGCCGTGACTATGGCTACACCTTC

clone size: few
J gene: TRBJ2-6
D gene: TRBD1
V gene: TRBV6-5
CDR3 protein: CASSWTGASSGANVLTF
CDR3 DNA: TGTGCCAGCAGTTGGACAGGGGCAAGCTCTGGGGCCAACGTCCTGACTTTC

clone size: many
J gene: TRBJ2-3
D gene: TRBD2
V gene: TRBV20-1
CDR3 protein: CSASTGTSGTLTDTQYF
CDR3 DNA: TGCAGTGCTTCCACCGGGACTAGCGGGACACTAACAGATACGCAGTATTTT

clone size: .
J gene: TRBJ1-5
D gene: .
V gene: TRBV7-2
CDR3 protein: CASSPNREQPQHF
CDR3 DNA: TGTGCCAGCAGCCCTAACAGGGAGCAGCCCCAGCATTTT

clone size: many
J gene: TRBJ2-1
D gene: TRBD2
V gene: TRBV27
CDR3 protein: CASSGTSGDYNEQFF
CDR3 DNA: TGTGCCAGCAGTGGGACTAGCGGGGATTACAATGAGCAGTTCTTC

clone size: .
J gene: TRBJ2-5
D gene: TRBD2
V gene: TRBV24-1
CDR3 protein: CATSDPWGAGEETQYF
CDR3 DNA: TGTGCCACCAGTGATCCCTGGGGAGCGGGAGAAGAGACCCAGTACTTC

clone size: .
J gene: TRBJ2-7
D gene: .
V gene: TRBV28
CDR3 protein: CASSLWPMTGTYEQYF
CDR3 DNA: TGTGCCAGCAGTTTATGGCCTATGACAGGTACCTACGAGCAGTACTTC

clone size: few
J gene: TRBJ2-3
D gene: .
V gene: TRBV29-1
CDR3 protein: CSVPGTGTDTQYF
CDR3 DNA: TGCAGCGTCCCGGGGACTGGCACAGATACGCAGTATTTT

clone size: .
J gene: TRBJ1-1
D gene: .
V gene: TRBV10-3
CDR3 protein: CAISEDGAKYTEAFF
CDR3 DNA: TGTGCCATCAGTGAGGATGGGGCCAAGTACACTGAAGCTTTCTTT

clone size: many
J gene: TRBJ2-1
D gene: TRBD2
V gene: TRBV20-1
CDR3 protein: CSARPAGAYNEQFF
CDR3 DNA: TGCAGTGCTAGACCAGCGGGAGCCTACAATGAGCAGTTCTTC

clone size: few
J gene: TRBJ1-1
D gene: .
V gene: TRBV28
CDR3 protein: CASTPPWRLQNTEAFF
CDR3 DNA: TGTGCCAGCACCCCCCCCTGGCGACTGCAGAACACTGAAGCTTTCTTT

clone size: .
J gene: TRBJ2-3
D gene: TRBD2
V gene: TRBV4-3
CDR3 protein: CASSQEWLAGGLTTDTQYF
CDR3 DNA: TGCGCCAGCAGCCAAGAATGGCTAGCGGGAGGATTAACTACAGATACGCAGTATTTT

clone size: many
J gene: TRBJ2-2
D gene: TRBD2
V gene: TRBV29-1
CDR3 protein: CSVERASGNTGELFF
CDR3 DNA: TGCAGCGTTGAACGGGCTAGCGGGAACACCGGGGAGCTGTTTTTT

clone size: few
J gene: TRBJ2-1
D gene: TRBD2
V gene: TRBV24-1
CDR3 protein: CATSLAEDPYNEQFF
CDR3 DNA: TGTGCCACCAGTCTAGCGGAGGACCCCTACAATGAGCAGTTCTTC

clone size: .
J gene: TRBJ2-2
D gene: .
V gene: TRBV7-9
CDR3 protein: CASSRLALGELFF
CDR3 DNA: TGTGCCAGCAGTCGGCTAGCGTTAGGGGAGCTGTTTTTT

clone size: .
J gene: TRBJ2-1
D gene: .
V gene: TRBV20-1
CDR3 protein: CSASGVRDEQFF
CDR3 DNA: TGCAGTGCTAGTGGTGTCCGGGATGAGCAGTTCTTC

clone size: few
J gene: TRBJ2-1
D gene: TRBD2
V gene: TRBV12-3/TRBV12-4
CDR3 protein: CASSPKASGRMNEQFF
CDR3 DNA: TGTGCCAGCAGTCCCAAGGCTAGCGGGAGAATGAATGAGCAGTTCTTC

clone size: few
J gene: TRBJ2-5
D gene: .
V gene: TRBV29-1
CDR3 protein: CSVDPGAVSQYF
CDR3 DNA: TGCAGCGTTGACCCCGGGGCGGTGTCCCAGTACTTC

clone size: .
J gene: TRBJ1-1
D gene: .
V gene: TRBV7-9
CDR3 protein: CASSSGRSARAFF
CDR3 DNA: TGTGCCAGCAGCTCTGGACGGTCCGCGAGGGCTTTCTTT

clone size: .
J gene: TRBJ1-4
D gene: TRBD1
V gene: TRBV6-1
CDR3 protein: CASSTGVTNEKLFF
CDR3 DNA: TGTGCCAGCAGTACAGGGGTTACTAATGAAAAACTGTTTTTT

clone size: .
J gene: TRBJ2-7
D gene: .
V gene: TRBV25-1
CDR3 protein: CASSEPPDTAYEQYF
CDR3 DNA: TGTGCCAGCAGTGAACCCCCTGACACAGCCTACGAGCAGTACTTC